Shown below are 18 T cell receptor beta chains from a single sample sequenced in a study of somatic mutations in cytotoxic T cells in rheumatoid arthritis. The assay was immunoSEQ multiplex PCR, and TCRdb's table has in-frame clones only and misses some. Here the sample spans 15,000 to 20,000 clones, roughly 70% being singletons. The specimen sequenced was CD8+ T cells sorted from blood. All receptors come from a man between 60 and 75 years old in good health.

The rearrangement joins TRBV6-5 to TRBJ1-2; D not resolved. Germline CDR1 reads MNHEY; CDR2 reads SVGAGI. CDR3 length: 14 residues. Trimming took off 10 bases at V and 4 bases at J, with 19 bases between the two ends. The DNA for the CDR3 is TGTGCCAATGAGCGGTCGGGAGGAGGCTATGGCTACACCTTC. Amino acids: CANERSGGGYGYTF.

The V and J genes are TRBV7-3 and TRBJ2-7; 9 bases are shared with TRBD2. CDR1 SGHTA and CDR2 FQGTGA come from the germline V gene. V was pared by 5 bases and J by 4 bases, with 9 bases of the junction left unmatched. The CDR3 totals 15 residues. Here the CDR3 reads CASSQGSGRRYEQYF. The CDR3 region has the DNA TGTGCCAGCAGCCAGGGAAGCGGGAGGAGATACGAGCAGTACTTC.

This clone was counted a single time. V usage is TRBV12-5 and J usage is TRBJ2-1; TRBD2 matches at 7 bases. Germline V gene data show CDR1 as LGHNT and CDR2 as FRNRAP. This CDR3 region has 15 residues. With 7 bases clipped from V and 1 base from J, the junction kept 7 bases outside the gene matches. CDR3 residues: CASAVAGGSYNEQFF. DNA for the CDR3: TGTGCTAGTGCCGTAGCGGGCGGATCCTACAATGAGCAGTTCTTC. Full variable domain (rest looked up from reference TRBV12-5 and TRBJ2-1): DARVTQTPRHKVTEMGQEVTMRCQPILGHNTVFWYRQTMMQGLELLAYFRNRAPLDDSGMPKDRFSAEMPDATLATLKIQPSEPRDSAVYFCASAVAGGSYNEQFFGPGTRLTVL.

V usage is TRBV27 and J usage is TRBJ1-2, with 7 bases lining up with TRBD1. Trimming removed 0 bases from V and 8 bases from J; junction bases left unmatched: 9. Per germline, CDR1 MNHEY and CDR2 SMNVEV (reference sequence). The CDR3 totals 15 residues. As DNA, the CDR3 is TGTGCCAGCAGTTTATCAGGGACAGCTGTATGGGGCTACACCTTC. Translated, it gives CASSLSGTAVWGYTF.

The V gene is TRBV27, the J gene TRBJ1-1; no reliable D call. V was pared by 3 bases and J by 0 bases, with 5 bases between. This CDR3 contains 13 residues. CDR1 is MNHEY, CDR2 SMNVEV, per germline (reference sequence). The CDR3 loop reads CASSFTMNTEAFF. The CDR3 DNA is TGTGCCAGCAGTTTCACAATGAACACTGAAGCTTTCTTT.

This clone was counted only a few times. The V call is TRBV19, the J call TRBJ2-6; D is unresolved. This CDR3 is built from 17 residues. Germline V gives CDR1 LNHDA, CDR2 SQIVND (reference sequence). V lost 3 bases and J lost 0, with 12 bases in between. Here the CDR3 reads CASSIPLLVSGANVLTF. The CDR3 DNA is TGTGCCAGTAGTATTCCCCTACTGGTCTCTGGGGCCAACGTCCTGACTTTC.

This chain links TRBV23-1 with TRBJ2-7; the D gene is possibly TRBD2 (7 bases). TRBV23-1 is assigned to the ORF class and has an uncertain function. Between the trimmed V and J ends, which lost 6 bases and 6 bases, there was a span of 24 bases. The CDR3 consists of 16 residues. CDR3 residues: CASSRIGGQGVSEQYF. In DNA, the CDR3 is TGCGCCAGCAGCCGTATCGGGGGGCAGGGAGTATCCGAGCAGTACTTC.

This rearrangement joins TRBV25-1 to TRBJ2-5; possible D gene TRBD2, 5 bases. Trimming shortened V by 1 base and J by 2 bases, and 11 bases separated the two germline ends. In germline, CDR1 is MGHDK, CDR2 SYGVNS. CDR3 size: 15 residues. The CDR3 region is CASSEFGIAQETQYF. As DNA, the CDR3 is TGTGCCAGCAGTGAATTTGGAATAGCGCAAGAGACCCAGTACTTC.

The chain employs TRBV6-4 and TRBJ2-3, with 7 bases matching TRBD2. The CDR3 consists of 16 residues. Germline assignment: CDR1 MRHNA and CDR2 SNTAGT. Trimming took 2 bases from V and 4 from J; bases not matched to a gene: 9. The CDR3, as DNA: TGTGCCAGCAGTGACAACGCGGGGGTAGAGGCAGATACGCAGTATTTT. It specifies CASSDNAGVEADTQYF.

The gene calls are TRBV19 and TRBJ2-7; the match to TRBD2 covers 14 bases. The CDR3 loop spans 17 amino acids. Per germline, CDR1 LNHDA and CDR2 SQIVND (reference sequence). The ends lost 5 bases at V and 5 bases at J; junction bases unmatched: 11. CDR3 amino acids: CASSSRGTSGRAHEQYF. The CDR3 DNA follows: TGTGCCAGTAGTTCCCGAGGGACTAGCGGGAGAGCCCACGAGCAGTACTTC. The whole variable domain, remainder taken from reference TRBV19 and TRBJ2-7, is DGGITQSPKYLFRKEGQNVTLSCEQNLNHDAMYWYRQDPGQGLRLIYYSQIVNDFQKGDIAEGYSVSREKKESFPLTVTSAQKNPTAFYLCASSSRGTSGRAHEQYFGPGTRLTVT.

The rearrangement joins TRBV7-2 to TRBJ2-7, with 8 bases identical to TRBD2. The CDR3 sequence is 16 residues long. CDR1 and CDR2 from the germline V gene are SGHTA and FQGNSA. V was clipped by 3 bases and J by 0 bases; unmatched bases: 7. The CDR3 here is CASSFDSGVSSYEQYF. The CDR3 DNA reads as TGTGCCAGCAGCTTCGATAGCGGGGTTAGCTCCTACGAGCAGTACTTC.

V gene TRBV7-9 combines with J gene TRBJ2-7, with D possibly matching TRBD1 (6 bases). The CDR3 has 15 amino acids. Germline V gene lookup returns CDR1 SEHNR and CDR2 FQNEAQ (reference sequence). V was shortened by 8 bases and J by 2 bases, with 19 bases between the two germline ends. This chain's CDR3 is CASRPSGDEPYEQYF. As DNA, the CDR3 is TGTGCCAGCCGCCCCTCAGGGGACGAGCCCTACGAGCAGTACTTC.

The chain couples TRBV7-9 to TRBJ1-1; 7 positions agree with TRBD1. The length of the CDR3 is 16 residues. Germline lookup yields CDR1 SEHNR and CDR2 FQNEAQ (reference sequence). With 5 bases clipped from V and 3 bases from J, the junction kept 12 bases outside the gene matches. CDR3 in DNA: TGTGCCAGCAGCGGTTTGACAGGGATTACGCACACTGAAGCTTTCTTT. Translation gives CASSGLTGITHTEAFF.

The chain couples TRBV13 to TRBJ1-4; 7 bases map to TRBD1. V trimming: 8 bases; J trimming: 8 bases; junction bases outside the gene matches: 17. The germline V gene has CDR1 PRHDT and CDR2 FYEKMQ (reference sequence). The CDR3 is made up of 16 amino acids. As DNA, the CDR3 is TGTGCCAGCGGTTTATCGGATACAGGGGATTTCGAAAAACTGTTTTTT. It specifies CASGLSDTGDFEKLFF.

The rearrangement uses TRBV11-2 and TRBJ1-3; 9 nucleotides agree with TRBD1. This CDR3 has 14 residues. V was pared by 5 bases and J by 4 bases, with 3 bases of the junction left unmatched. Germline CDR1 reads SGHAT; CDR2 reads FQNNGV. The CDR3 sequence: CASSPGTGGNTIYF. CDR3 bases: TGTGCCAGCAGCCCGGGGACAGGGGGAAACACCATATATTTT.

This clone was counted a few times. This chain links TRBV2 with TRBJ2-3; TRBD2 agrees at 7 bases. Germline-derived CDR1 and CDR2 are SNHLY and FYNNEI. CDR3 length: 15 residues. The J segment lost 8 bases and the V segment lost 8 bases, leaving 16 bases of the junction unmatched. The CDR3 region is CASEEGRGSKVTQYF. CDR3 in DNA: TGTGCCAGCGAGGAGGGGCGGGGGAGCAAAGTTACGCAGTATTTT.

CDR3 in amino acids: CASSRTGVDQPQHF. DNA of the CDR3: TGTGCCAGCAGCAGGACAGGGGTTGATCAGCCCCAGCATTTT. The chain links TRBV7-9 to TRBJ1-5, with 9 bases lining up with TRBD1. This CDR3 region has 14 residues. CDR1 is SEHNR and CDR2 is FQNEAQ in the germline V gene (reference sequence). V dropped 5 bases and J dropped 5; count of bases not matched to a gene: 4.

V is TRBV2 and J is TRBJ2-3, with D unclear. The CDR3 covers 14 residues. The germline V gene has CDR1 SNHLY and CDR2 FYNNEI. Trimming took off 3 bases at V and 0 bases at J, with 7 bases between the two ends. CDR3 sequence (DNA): TGTGCCAGCAGTGACAGGTATAGCACAGATACGCAGTATTTT. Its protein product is CASSDRYSTDTQYF.